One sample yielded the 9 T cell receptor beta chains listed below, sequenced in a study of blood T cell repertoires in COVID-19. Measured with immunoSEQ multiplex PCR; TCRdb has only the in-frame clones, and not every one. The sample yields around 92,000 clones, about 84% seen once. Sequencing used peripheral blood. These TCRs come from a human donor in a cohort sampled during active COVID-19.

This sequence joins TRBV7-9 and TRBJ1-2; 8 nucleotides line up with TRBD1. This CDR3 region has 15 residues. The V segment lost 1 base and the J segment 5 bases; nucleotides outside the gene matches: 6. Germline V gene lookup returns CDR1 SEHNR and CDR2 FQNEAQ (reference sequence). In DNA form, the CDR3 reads TGTGCCAGCAGCTTAGAGGCAGGGGGCGTGTATGGCTACACCTTC. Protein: CASSLEAGGVYGYTF.

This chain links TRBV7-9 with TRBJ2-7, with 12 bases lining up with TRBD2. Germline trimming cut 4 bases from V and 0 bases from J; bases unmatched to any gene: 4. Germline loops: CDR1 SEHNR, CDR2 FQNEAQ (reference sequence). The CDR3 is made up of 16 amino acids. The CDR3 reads CASSYGTSGFSYEQYF. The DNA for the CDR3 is TGTGCCAGCAGCTATGGGACTAGCGGGTTCTCCTACGAGCAGTACTTC.

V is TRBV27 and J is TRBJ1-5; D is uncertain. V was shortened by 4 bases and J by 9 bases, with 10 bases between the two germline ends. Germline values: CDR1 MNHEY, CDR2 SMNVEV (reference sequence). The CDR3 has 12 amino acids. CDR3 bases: TGTGCCAGCAGTTACCCCCGGGGGCCCCAGCATTTT. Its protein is CASSYPRGPQHF.

CDR3 region: CASSHDPSGDNEQFF. In DNA, the CDR3 is TGCGCCAGCAGCCACGACCCTAGCGGGGACAATGAGCAGTTCTTC. The chain combines TRBV4-3 with TRBJ2-1, with 9 bases aligning to TRBD2. The V gene end was trimmed by 3 bases and the J gene end by 5 bases; junction bases not matched to a gene: 5. This CDR3 comprises 15 residues. Germline V gene lookup returns CDR1 LGHNA and CDR2 YSLEER.

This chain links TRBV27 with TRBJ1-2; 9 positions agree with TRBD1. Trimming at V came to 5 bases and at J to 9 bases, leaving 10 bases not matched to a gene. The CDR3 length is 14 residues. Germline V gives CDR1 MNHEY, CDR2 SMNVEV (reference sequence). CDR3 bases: TGTGCCAGCAGTCCAATCGACAGGGGGATAAGCTACACCTTC. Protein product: CASSPIDRGISYTF.

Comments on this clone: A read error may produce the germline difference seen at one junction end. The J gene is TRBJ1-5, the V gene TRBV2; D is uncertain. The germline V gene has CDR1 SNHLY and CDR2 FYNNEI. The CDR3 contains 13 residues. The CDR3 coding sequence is TGTGCCAGCAGTCCGGGTGTCAATCGGCCCCAGCATTTT. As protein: CASSPGVNRPQHF.

In nucleotides, the CDR3 is TGTGCCAGCTCACCACGACAGGTTTCCTCGAGTAATGAAAAACTGTTTTTT. Protein product: CASSPRQVSSSNEKLFF. The rearrangement joins TRBV18 to TRBJ1-4; D might be TRBD1 (6 bases). The V gene's germline CDR1 is KGHSH and CDR2 LQKENI. V was pared by 1 base and J by 4 bases, with 16 bases between. The CDR3 loop spans 17 amino acids. The whole variable domain, remainder taken from reference TRBV18 and TRBJ1-4, is NAGVMQNPRHLVRRRGQEARLRCSPMKGHSHVYWYRQLPEEGLKFMVYLQKENIIDESGMPKERFSAEFPKEGPSILRIQQVVRGDSAAYFCASSPRQVSSSNEKLFFGSGTQLSVL.

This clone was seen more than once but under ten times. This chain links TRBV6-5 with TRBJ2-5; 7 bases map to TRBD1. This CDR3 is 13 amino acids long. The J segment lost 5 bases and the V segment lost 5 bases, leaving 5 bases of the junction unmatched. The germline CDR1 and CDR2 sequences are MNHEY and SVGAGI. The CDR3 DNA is TGTGCCAGCAGTAGACAGGGTCCGGAGACCCAGTACTTC. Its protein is CASSRQGPETQYF.

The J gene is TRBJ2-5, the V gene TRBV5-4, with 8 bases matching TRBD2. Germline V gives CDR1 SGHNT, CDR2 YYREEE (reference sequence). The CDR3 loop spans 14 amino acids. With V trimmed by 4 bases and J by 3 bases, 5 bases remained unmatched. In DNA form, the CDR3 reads TGTGCCAGCAGCCGAAAACTAGCGGAAGAGACCCAGTACTTC. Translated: CASSRKLAEETQYF.